This record covers a single TCR beta chain. The antigen it binds to is not known. No quality values exist for individual bases; no much larger clone is one base distant. The collaborating institutions used their own protocols to collect whole blood in K2EDTA tubes. Collaborator samples were shipped for TCRbeta analysis as frozen whole blood, isolated PBMCs, or DNA extracted from either sample type. The data derive from a study of blood T cell repertoires in COVID-19 (dated by TCRdb to the early 2020s). Study-level background: The collaborator samples originated in the United States, Italy and Spain and spanned the acute and convalescent phases of COVID-19. The prospective study material was composed of cDNA or gDNA derived from T cells, B-cell-depleted T cells, or PBMCs. The dataset comprised deeply sampled blood TCRbeta repertoires from subjects exposed to, actively infected with, or recovered from COVID-19. The repertoires were made available in a free public database intended to serve as a resource for research on the immune response to SARS-CoV-2. Samples were obtained from the ongoing ImmuneRACE study (first 160 participants) and from about 1,300 subjects provided by 6 global collaborators. A de-identified subject ID, COVID-19 status, age in years and sex were almost always included in the sample metadata. HLA class I and class II types, where available, came from metadata supplied by the sample provider rather than from assay-based typing.

At the junction V is shortened by 5 bases and J by 3 bases, with 6 bases in between. Reading from cysteine to phenylalanine, the CDR3 counts 12 amino acids. Left in the record is the CDR3 DNA by itself, 36 bases read in frame from the first base. The germline V gene specifies SNHLY as CDR1 and FYNNEI as CDR2. The study at large found these results: The amount of clinical and demographic metadata varied by source and participant and was provided uncurated.

The immunoSEQ Assay, a bias-controlled multiplex PCR, was used to amplify TCRbeta CDR3 regions from genomic DNA. In the original analysis: Nucleated cell counts per sample were estimated from amplification of reference gene primers within the assay. To quantify the absolute abundance of each unique TCRbeta CDR3 rearrangement, sequence reads were collapsed and filtered. Productive Simpson clonality was computed per sample as the square root of Simpson's diversity index over productive rearrangements. TCRdb stores this immuneACCESS table with in-frame sequences only. Part of the clones is absent; in the studies checked, under half of the shortfall reflects unresolved V genes, and no reason is known for the rest. The V and J calls and clone size were taken over from that table, and D and trimming were inferred from the DNA. The table for this sample lists 120,000 to 150,000 clones; roughly 87% of them were counted only once. The ten largest clones capture just under 0.95% of the sample.

This clonotype was sampled from a woman aged 45-60 years with acute or convalescent COVID-19. Material: peripheral blood. The V and J segments used are TRBV2 and TRBJ2-3; confidence is insufficient to name the D gene. DNA sequence: TGTGCCAGCAGTTCCATGACAGATACGCAGTATTTT. Translated, it gives CASSSMTDTQYF.